This TCR beta chain originates from a study of early T cells in non-severe SARS-CoV-2 infection. Study in general: Bulk RNA isolated from unsorted whole blood underwent sequencing; chains were not paired. Study-wide results and caveats: Comparison of clonotypes with VDJdb favored anti-spike CD8 responses while missing private and CD4 specificities.

The CDR3 is made up of 15 amino acids. Trimming pared 2 bases from V and 3 bases from J, leaving 11 bases between. The germline gives CDR1 SGHRS, CDR2 YFSETQ. This clonotype was detected only a few times. Its cognate antigen is unknown. Individual cDNA molecules carried attached unique molecular identifiers. TCRdb ran MiXCR on the 5' RACE reads and lists one entry per CDR3 protein. Of some 64,000 distinct CDR3 sequences in the sample, 8% to 10% were seen once. The specimen was whole blood, collected at baseline. The clonotype comes from an adult who was a healthcare worker with PCR-confirmed SARS-CoV-2 infection or an uninfected control (not recorded which). The chain recombines TRBV5-1 with TRBJ1-4, with TRBD1 as a possible D gene (6 bases). This CDR3 reads CASSLQGTANEKLFF. The CDR3 nucleotides read TGCGCCAGCAGCTTACAGGGTACGGCTAATGAAAAACTGTTTTTT.